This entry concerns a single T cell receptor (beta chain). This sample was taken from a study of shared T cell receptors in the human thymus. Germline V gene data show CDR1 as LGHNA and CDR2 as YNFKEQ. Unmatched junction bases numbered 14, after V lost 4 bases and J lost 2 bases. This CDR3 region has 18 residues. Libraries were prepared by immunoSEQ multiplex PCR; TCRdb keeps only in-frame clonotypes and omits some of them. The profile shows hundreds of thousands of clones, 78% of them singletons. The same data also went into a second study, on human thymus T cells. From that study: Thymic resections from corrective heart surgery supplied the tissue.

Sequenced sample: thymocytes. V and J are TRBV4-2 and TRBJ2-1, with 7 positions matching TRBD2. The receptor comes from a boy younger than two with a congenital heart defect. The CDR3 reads CASSRGLGSGFPYNEQFF. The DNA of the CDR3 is TGTGCCAGCAGCCGAGGGCTTGGTAGCGGGTTCCCCTACAATGAGCAGTTCTTC.